One T cell receptor beta chain is described in this entry. Its target antigen remains unknown. No much larger clonotype is one base removed from it; base qualities were not supplied. Trimming takes 4 bases off V and 0 bases off J; junction bases not matched to a gene: 7. From its cysteine to its phenylalanine, the CDR3 spans 16 amino acids. Left in the record is the CDR3 DNA by itself, 48 bases read in frame from the first base. Per the germline V gene, SGHRS is the CDR1 and YFSETQ is the CDR2. The record originates from a study of CD8 T cells in ankylosing spondylitis (dated 2017 in TCRdb). Regarding the research as a whole: T cell receptor beta repertoires were profiled in healthy donors and ankylosing spondylitis patients so that disease-linked TCR variants could be found. The whole study cohort included 85 to 120 healthy donors and around 24 ankylosing spondylitis patients. Samples of peripheral blood were taken, and for ankylosing spondylitis patients, synovial fluid was collected as well. Broader findings and caveats from the paper: Blood from ankylosing spondylitis patients appeared to be characterized by a TCR beta motif made up of several highly homologous amino acid variants. Significant enrichment of the disease-linked clones was reported in matched synovial fluid samples from ankylosing spondylitis patients. Some TCR beta motif variants had previously been reported in synovial fluid and blood of reactive arthritis patients, which suggested common disease-initiation mechanisms. A CD8+ phenotype was shown by the disease-linked clones, which were found at relatively low frequencies in peripheral blood.

The sequencer listed for this sample is Illumina HiSeq 2500. TCR beta libraries were prepared by quantitative 5'-RACE with molecular barcodes. The study's processing was this. A new computational method, built on a probabilistic model of VDJ rearrangement, was used to identify disease-linked TCR variants. TCRdb trimmed public reads at Q25 via fastp, called clones via MiXCR and kept in-frame beta chains. Merged by CDR3 protein, the rows form single entries marked with the most common genes and DNA. TCRdb, not the authors, supplied the V and J calls. Present in this sample are around 890,000 distinct CDR3 sequences, about an eighth of which were seen just once. Of the sample, 0.45% to 0.6% falls within the top ten clones.

Sample: blood, either unsorted or a sorted T cell fraction (not recorded which). This sequence was found in a male donor with ankylosing spondylitis. This chain is built from TRBV5-1 and TRBJ2-7, with 10 junctional bases fitting TRBD1. Read as DNA, the sequence is TGCGCCAGCAGCCTTAGGACAGGGGGAATCTCCTACGAGCAGTACTTC. This encodes CASSLRTGGISYEQYF.